These 29 T cell receptor beta chains were sequenced from one sample in a study of kidney transplant recipient with SARS-CoV-2 infection. TCRdb re-called the reads through MiXCR, storing one row per CDR3 protein. The sample yields roughly 230,000 distinct CDR3 sequences, around 28% seen once. The source was a blood sample, collected at baseline and between days 110 and 120 from a kidney transplant recipient. Receptors were obtained from a male patient aged 25 to 39 who had COVID-19 and was a kidney transplant recipient. The T cells may partly be graft donor cells.

About this clonotype itself: A much larger clone lies one base from this, so it may be a read error. This chain connects TRBV7-3 to TRBJ2-4, with TRBD1 identical over 7 bases. J gave up 13 bases and V 5 bases, and 17 bases lay outside the gene matches. CDR3 size: 15 residues. CDR1 is SGHTA, CDR2 FQGTGA, per germline. CDR3 in amino acids: CASSTQGGASYKQYF. CDR3 bases: TGTGCCAGCAGCACCCAAGGGGGCGCCTCCTACAAGCAGTACTTC.

In its sample, this clonotype was seen many times. V and J are TRBV3-1 and TRBJ2-2; D is unclear. Deletions cut 5 bases from V and 5 bases from J, with 24 bases between. The CDR3 runs 18 residues. Germline V gives CDR1 LGHDT, CDR2 YNNKEL (reference sequence). CDR3 protein: CASSFEHPISGLTGELFF. CDR3 DNA sequence: TGTGCCAGCAGCTTTGAACATCCCATTTCAGGCTTGACCGGGGAGCTGTTTTTT.

This clonotype was detected ten times or more. The gene calls are TRBV9 and TRBJ2-1; 8 bases align to TRBD2. The CDR3 is 15 amino acids. Germline V lookup: CDR1 SGDLS, CDR2 YYNGEE. V gave up 4 bases and J gave up 4 bases; unmatched junction bases: 7. DNA of the CDR3: TGTGCCAGCAGCTTACCACGGGGGGGGTACAATGAGCAGTTCTTC. Its translation is CASSLPRGGYNEQFF. Together with reference TRBV9 and TRBJ2-1, the CDR3 gives the full variable domain: DSGVTQTPKHLITATGQRVTLRCSPRSGDLSVYWYQQSLDQGLQFLIQYYNGEERAKGNILERFSAQQFPDLHSELNLSSLELGDSALYFCASSLPRGGYNEQFFGPGTRLTVL.

This chain links TRBV6-9 with TRBJ1-2; unclear D gene. V shed 11 bases and J shed 4 bases, with 29 bases lying between them. Per the germline V gene, CDR1 is MNHGY and CDR2 is SVAAGI. CDR3 length equals 17 residues. The CDR3 reads CAGNALVPYGKTYGYTF. CDR3 nucleotide sequence: TGTGCCGGCAATGCTTTGGTGCCTTACGGAAAGACCTATGGCTACACCTTC.

Comments on this clonotype: It may be a read error: a sequence one base away is much more abundant. The rearrangement joins TRBV7-6 to TRBJ1-2; D is unresolved. V lost 5 bases, J lost 6 bases, and 25 bases lay in between. The CDR3 is 17 amino acids. CDR1 SGHVS and CDR2 FNYEAQ come from the germline V gene. The CDR3 nucleotides are TGTGCCAGCAGCACGTGGTATGAATCTCGAAAGACCAATGGCTACACCTTC. Protein sequence: CASSTWYESRKTNGYTF.

In this sample, this clonotype turned up many times. The rearrangement joins TRBV3-1 to TRBJ2-2; D is perhaps TRBD2 (6 bases). The length of the CDR3 is 17 residues. Trimming left V 4 bases short and J 3 bases short, with 18 bases between. CDR1 and CDR2 from the germline V gene are LGHDT and YNNKEL (reference sequence). The CDR3 DNA reads TGTGCCAGCAGCCCACTTCGTGAGGGAGGTGACACCGGGGAGCTGTTTTTT. Its protein is CASSPLREGGDTGELFF.

This clonotype was seen repeatedly, ten times or more. The V call is TRBV9, the J call TRBJ1-2; tentative D call: TRBD1 (6 bases). V dropped 2 bases and J dropped 3 bases, with 11 bases sitting between them. In germline, CDR1 is SGDLS, CDR2 YYNGEE. This CDR3 contains 14 residues. CDR3 in amino acids: CASSVMGGHYGYTF. DNA of the CDR3: TGTGCCAGCAGCGTGATGGGGGGCCACTATGGCTACACCTTC.

As concerns this clonotype: A much larger clone is a single base away; this may be a read error. The chain uses TRBV24-1 and TRBJ1-2; unclear D gene. Trimming removed 6 bases from V and 4 bases from J, with 23 bases in between. The CDR3 contains 17 residues. Germline V gene sequence: CDR1 KGHDR, CDR2 SFDVKD. This chain's CDR3 is CATSSPYSTRMTYGYTF. The CDR3 DNA is TGTGCCACCAGTTCCCCATATAGTACCAGAATGACCTATGGCTACACCTTC.

This clonotype has more than one count but fewer than ten. The chain has TRBV20-1 and TRBJ2-5; 8 nucleotides match TRBD2. This CDR3 contains 16 residues. The V segment lost 3 bases and the J segment 5 bases; nucleotides outside the gene matches: 14. From germline, CDR1 is DFQATT and CDR2 SNEGSKA (reference sequence). This CDR3 reads CSASPPGPSGLETQYF. In DNA, the CDR3 is TGCAGTGCTAGTCCCCCCGGGCCTAGCGGGTTGGAGACCCAGTACTTC.

Ten or more counts support this clonotype. The CDR3 sequence: CASSLSGSMNTEAFF. The CDR3 nucleotides read TGCGCCAGCAGCTTGTCCGGGAGTATGAACACTGAAGCTTTCTTT. J is TRBJ1-1 and V is TRBV5-1; D unresolved. This CDR3 spans 15 amino acids. Germline V gene data show CDR1 as SGHRS and CDR2 as YFSETQ. The ends were cut back, 1 base at V and 0 bases at J, with 10 bases in the middle.

This clonotype appeared many times. The chain joins TRBV7-9 to TRBJ1-4, with 8 bases identical to TRBD1. The V gene end was trimmed by 5 bases and the J gene end by 3 bases; junction bases not matched to a gene: 8. Looked up from germline, CDR1 is SEHNR and CDR2 is FQNEAQ (reference sequence). The CDR3 loop spans 16 amino acids. The chain's CDR3 is CASSTETGGSNEKLFF. In DNA, the CDR3 is TGTGCCAGCAGCACGGAAACAGGGGGATCTAATGAAAAACTGTTTTTT.

As to this clonotype: A much larger clone sits a single nucleotide away, making a read error possible. This chain links TRBV7-3 with TRBJ2-2, with D tentatively TRBD2 (6 bases). The V and J ends lost 3 bases and 4 bases respectively, with 12 bases between them. CDR1 and CDR2 (germline): SGHTA, FQGTGA. The CDR3 is made up of 15 amino acids. CDR3 sequence reads: CASSFGGAPTGELFF. The CDR3 DNA reads TGTGCCAGCAGCTTTGGCGGGGCCCCCACCGGGGAGCTGTTTTTT. The full variable domain, completed using reference TRBV7-3 and TRBJ2-2, is GAGVSQTPSNKVTEKGKYVELRCDPISGHTALYWYRQSLGQGPEFLIYFQGTGAADDSGLPNDRFFAVRPEGSVSTLKIQRTERGDSAVYLCASSFGGAPTGELFFGEGSRLTVL.

In this sample, this clonotype turned up many times. This sequence joins TRBV19 and TRBJ1-2; D is unresolved. The CDR3 has 14 residues. Trimming cost V 2 bases and J 0 bases, with 7 bases left between them. The V gene's germline CDR1 is LNHDA and CDR2 SQIVND (reference sequence). This CDR3 reads CASSISTTNYGYTF. CDR3 nucleotides: TGTGCCAGTAGTATATCAACAACTAACTATGGCTACACCTTC.

There are a few counts of this clonotype. This rearrangement joins TRBV5-1 to TRBJ2-1, with D possibly being TRBD2 (6 bases). In germline, CDR1 is SGHRS, CDR2 YFSETQ. The V end lost 3 bases, the J end lost 5 bases, and 15 bases lay between the germline ends. The CDR3 contains 15 residues. The CDR3 coding sequence is TGCGCCAGCAGCTCCTGGGGGGAAAACCACAATGAGCAGTTCTTC. Amino acid sequence: CASSSWGENHNEQFF.

The table lists this clonotype with many counts. V gene TRBV20-1 combines with J gene TRBJ2-2; D call uncertain. Trimming took 5 bases from V and 4 from J, leaving 11 bases between them. This CDR3 has 13 residues. Germline V gene data show CDR1 as DFQATT and CDR2 as SNEGSKA (reference sequence). The CDR3, as DNA: TGCAGTGCTCGACCTTTTTCCACCGGGGAGCTGTTTTTT. As protein: CSARPFSTGELFF.

Note on this clonotype: Just one base apart from a much larger clone, this may be a read error. J is TRBJ1-2 and V is TRBV9; D uncertain. Germline CDR1 reads SGDLS; CDR2 reads YYNGEE. The CDR3 is 13 amino acids. CDR3 in DNA: TGTGCCGGCAGCGCTAAAGGATCATATGGCTACACCTTC. It encodes CAGSAKGSYGYTF. Variable domain in full (rest from reference TRBV9 and TRBJ1-2): DSGVTQTPKHLITATGQRVTLRCSPRSGDLSVYWYQQSLDQGLQFLIQYYNGEERAKGNILERFSAQQFPDLHSELNLSSLELGDSALYFCAGSAKGSYGYTFGSGTRLTVV.

In regard to this clonotype: A much larger clone lies a single base off, so this may be a read error. The CDR3 spells CASSLLMGGASPEASF. The CDR3 coding sequence is TGTGCCAGCAGCTTATTAATGGGGGGGGCGAGCCCTGAAGCTTCCTTT. The J gene is TRBJ1-1, the V gene TRBV7-8; a possible D gene is TRBD1 (6 bases). This CDR3 spans 16 amino acids. Germline-derived CDR1 and CDR2 are SGHVS and FQNEAQ.

On this clonotype: Being one base from a much bigger clone, this may be a read error. The genes are TRBV6-5 and TRBJ2-6; TRBD1 might be the D (8 bases). Germline CDR1 is MNHEY and CDR2 is SVGAGI. CDR3 length: 16 residues. The CDR3 DNA follows: TGTACCAGCAGTTACAGGGGGGGCACTGGGGCCAACGTCCTGACTTTC. Amino acids: CTSSYRGGTGANVLTF.

This clonotype was seen once. A far larger clone is just one base off, so this is likely a read error. The gene calls are TRBV28 and TRBJ2-3; the D gene is possibly TRBD2 (5 bases). The better agreement between TRBJ2-5 and the DNA end casts doubt on the J call. This CDR3 region has 14 residues. Germline V CDR1 and CDR2: MDHEN, SYDVKM. CDR3 nucleotides: TGTGCCAGCAGTTTATCCTCCGGGGATGAGGCCCAGTACTTC. This gives the protein CASSLSSGDEAQYF.

The rearrangement uses TRBV7-9 and TRBJ2-1, with D maybe TRBD2 (5 bases). Germline V lookup: CDR1 SEHNR, CDR2 FQNEAQ (reference sequence). The CDR3 extends over 13 amino acids. Between the trimmed V and J ends, which lost 2 bases and 9 bases, there was a span of 11 bases. The CDR3 DNA follows: TGTGCCAGCAGCTTAACCGGGATGACTGAGCAGTTCTTC. Protein sequence: CASSLTGMTEQFF. Based on the CDR3 plus reference TRBV7-9 and TRBJ2-1, the full variable domain is DTGVSQNPRHKITKRGQNVTFRCDPISEHNRLYWYRQTLGQGPEFLTYFQNEAQLEKSRLLSDRFSAERPKGSFSTLEIQRTEQGDSAMYLCASSLTGMTEQFFGPGTRLTVL.

As regards this clonotype: A much more abundant neighbour one base away suggests this may be a read error. The genes are TRBV5-8 and TRBJ1-2; D gene unclear. The germline gives CDR1 SGHTS, CDR2 YDEGEE. The CDR3 spans 16 residues. The DNA for the CDR3 is TGTACCAGCCTTTGGGTTCATCCACGAAAGACCTATGGCTACACCTTC. This sequence encodes CTSLWVHPRKTYGYTF.

This clonotype was detected many times. V usage is TRBV11-1 and J usage is TRBJ1-2, with D unclear. CDR1 is SGHAT, CDR2 FQDESV, per germline (reference sequence). The CDR3 totals 17 residues. The ends were cut back, 5 bases at V and 4 bases at J, with 23 bases in the middle. This chain's CDR3 is CASSIPVKAGKTYGYTF. DNA of the CDR3: TGTGCCAGCAGCATCCCCGTTAAGGCTGGAAAGACCTATGGCTACACCTTC.

This clonotype was recorded at least ten times. J is TRBJ2-1 and V is TRBV4-1; no reliable D call. The CDR3 has 13 amino acids. The germline V gene has CDR1 MGHRA and CDR2 YSYEKL. The germline V and J ends were trimmed by 4 bases and 9 bases, with 13 bases remaining between them. The CDR3 is CASSPQIEGEQFF. CDR3 DNA: TGCGCCAGCAGCCCGCAGATAGAAGGTGAGCAGTTCTTC.

This clonotype has at least ten counts. This chain connects TRBV6-5 to TRBJ1-2; 7 nucleotides agree with TRBD1. The CDR3 runs to 16 residues. Germline assignment: CDR1 MNHEY and CDR2 SVGAGI. With 5 bases clipped from V and 8 bases from J, the junction kept 17 bases outside the gene matches. For the CDR3, the DNA is TGTGCCAGCAGTGATGGTTGGGAGGTAGGGGGCTACGGCTACACCTTC. This sequence encodes CASSDGWEVGGYGYTF.

The genes are TRBV19 and TRBJ1-5; 8 bases agree with TRBD1. The germline CDR1 and CDR2 sequences are LNHDA and SQIVND (reference sequence). V gave up 5 bases and J gave up 7 bases; unmatched junction bases: 13. CDR3 length equals 16 residues. The DNA of the CDR3 is TGTGCCAGTAGTCCTATTTCCCGACAGGGGAAGCAGCCCCAGCATTTT. The encoded protein is CASSPISRQGKQPQHF.

A word on this clonotype: Possible read error: a much larger clone is one base away. The V and J genes are TRBV27 and TRBJ2-7, with D possibly TRBD2 on 5 matching bases. The CDR3 runs 13 residues. V was trimmed by 8 bases and J by 2 bases, leaving 13 bases between them. Germline V gives CDR1 MNHEY, CDR2 SMNVEV (reference sequence). CDR3 DNA sequence: TGTGCCAGCGGTCCGACCGGGACCTACGAGCAGTACTTC. It encodes CASGPTGTYEQYF.

This clonotype has at least ten counts. The J gene is TRBJ2-7, the V gene TRBV3-2; TRBD1, the table's D call, was not compared with the DNA. TRBV3-2 is a known pseudogene. The CDR3 is made up of 15 amino acids. The CDR3 bases are TGTGCCAGCAGCCAAGGACAGGGGTTTTCCTACGAGCAGTACTTC. It is translated as CASSQGQGFSYEQYF.

The chain uses TRBV9 and TRBJ2-3, with 7 bases identical to TRBD2. The trim removed 3 bases at V and 2 bases at J, leaving 0 bases unmatched. CDR1 is SGDLS, CDR2 YYNGEE, per germline. The CDR3 has 13 residues. This CDR3 is CASSGDYTDTQYF. DNA of the CDR3: TGTGCCAGCAGCGGGGACTACACAGATACGCAGTATTTT. The full variable domain, its missing parts supplied by reference TRBV9 and TRBJ2-3, is DSGVTQTPKHLITATGQRVTLRCSPRSGDLSVYWYQQSLDQGLQFLIQYYNGEERAKGNILERFSAQQFPDLHSELNLSSLELGDSALYFCASSGDYTDTQYFGPGTRLTVL.

To note about this clonotype: This clone may be a read error of a much larger clone one base away. The chain couples TRBV28 to TRBJ2-3, with TRBD1 matching over 11 bases. The junction had 18 bases not matched to a gene; V was cut back by 10 bases and J by 0 bases. Germline loops: CDR1 MDHEN, CDR2 SYDVKM. CDR3 length equals 19 residues. DNA of the CDR3: TGTGCCACTCATGACCGGGGACAGGGGGGGAGTGGGAGCACAGATACGCAGTATTTT. Protein product: CATHDRGQGGSGSTDTQYF. The full variable domain, rest sourced from reference TRBV28 and TRBJ2-3, is DVKVTQSSRYLVKRTGEKVFLECVQDMDHENMFWYRQDPGLGLRLIYFSYDVKMKEKGDIPEGYSVSREKKERFSLILESASTNQTSMYLCATHDRGQGGSGSTDTQYFGPGTRLTVL.